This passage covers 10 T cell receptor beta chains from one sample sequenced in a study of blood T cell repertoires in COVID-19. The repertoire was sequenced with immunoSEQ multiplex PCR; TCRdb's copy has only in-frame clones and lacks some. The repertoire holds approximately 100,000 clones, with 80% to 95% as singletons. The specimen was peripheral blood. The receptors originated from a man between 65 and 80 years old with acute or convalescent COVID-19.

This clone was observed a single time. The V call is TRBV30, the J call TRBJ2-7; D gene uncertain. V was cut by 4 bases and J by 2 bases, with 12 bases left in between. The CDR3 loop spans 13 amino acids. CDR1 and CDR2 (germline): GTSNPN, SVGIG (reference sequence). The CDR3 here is CAWIGSLPYEQYF. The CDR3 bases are TGTGCCTGGATTGGTAGCCTTCCCTACGAGCAGTACTTC. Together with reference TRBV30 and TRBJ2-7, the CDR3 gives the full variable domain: SQTIHQWPATLVQPVGSPLSLECTVEGTSNPNLYWYRQAAGRGLQLLFYSVGIGQISSEVPQNLSASRPQDRQFILSSKKLLLSDSGFYLCAWIGSLPYEQYFGPGTRLTVT.

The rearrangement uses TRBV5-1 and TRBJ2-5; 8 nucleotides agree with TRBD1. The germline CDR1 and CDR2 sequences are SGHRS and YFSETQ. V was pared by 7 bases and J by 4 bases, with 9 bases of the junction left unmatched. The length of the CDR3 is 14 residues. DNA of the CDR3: TGCGCCAGCGCAAGGGAAGGACAGGGAGAGACCCAGTACTTC. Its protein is CASAREGQGETQYF.

The CDR3 region has the DNA TGTGCCAGTAACAGGGTCACTAATGAAAAACTGTTTTTT. It translates to CASNRVTNEKLFF. V is TRBV19 and J is TRBJ1-4; tentative D call: TRBD1 (6 bases). CDR1 and CDR2 (germline): LNHDA, SQIVND (reference sequence). Between the trimmed V and J ends, which lost 7 bases and 2 bases, there was a span of 8 bases. This CDR3 has 13 residues. Full variable domain (remainder filled in from reference TRBV19 and TRBJ1-4): DGGITQSPKYLFRKEGQNVTLSCEQNLNHDAMYWYRQDPGQGLRLIYYSQIVNDFQKGDIAEGYSVSREKKESFPLTVTSAQKNPTAFYLCASNRVTNEKLFFGSGTQLSVL.

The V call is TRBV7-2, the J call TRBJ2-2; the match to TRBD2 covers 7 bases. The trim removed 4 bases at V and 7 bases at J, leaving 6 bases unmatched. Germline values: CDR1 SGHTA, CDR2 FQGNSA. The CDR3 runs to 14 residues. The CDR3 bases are TGTGCCAGCAGCTGGCGGGAGCGAAGCGGGGAGCTGTTTTTT. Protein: CASSWRERSGELFF.

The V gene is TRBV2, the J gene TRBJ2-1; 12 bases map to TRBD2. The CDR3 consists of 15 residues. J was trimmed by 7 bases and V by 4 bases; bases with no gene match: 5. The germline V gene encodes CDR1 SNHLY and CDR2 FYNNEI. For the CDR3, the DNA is TGTGCCAGCAGTGGGGAGACTAGCGGGAGAAATGAGCAGTTCTTC. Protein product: CASSGETSGRNEQFF. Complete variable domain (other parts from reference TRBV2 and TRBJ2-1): EPEVTQTPSHQVTQMGQEVILRCVPISNHLYFYWYRQILGQKVEFLVSFYNNEISEKSEIFDDQFSVERPDGSNFTLKIRSTKLEDSAMYFCASSGETSGRNEQFFGPGTRLTVL.

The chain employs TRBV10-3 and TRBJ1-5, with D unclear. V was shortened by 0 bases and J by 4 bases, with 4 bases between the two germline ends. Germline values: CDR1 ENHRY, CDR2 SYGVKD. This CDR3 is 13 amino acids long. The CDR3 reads CAISESQNQPQHF. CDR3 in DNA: TGTGCCATCAGTGAGTCCCAAAATCAGCCCCAGCATTTT.

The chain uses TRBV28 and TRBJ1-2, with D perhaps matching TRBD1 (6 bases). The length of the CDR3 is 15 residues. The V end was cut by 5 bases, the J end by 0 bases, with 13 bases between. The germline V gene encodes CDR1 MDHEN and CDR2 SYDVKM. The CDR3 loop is CASSVQGRANYGYTF. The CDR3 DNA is TGTGCCAGCAGTGTACAGGGAAGAGCTAACTATGGCTACACCTTC.

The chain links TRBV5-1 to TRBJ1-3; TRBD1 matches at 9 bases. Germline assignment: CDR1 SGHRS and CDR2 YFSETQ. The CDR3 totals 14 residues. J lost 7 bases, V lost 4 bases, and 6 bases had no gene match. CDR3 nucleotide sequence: TGCGCCAGCAGCGGCACAGGGGGCAGGAACACCATATATTTT. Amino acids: CASSGTGGRNTIYF.

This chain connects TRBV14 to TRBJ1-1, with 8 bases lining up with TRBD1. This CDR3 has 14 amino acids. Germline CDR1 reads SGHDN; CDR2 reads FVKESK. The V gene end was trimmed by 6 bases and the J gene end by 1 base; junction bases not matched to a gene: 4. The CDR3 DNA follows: TGTGCCAGCAGAATCCAGGGGGCGAACACTGAAGCTTTCTTT. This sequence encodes CASRIQGANTEAFF.

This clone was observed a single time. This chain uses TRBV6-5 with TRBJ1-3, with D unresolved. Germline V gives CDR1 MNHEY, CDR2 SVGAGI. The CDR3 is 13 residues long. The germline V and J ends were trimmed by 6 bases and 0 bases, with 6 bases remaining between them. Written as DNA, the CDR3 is TGTGCCAGCAGAACAAGCTCTGGAAACACCATATATTTT. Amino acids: CASRTSSGNTIYF.